This passage covers 12 T cell receptor beta chains from one sample sequenced in a study of blood T cell repertoires in COVID-19. Libraries were prepared by immunoSEQ multiplex PCR; TCRdb keeps only in-frame clonotypes and omits some of them. This sample yields approximately 220,000 clones, of which about 83% are seen a single time; approximately 3.8% belongs to the top ten. Sequencing input: PBMCs or T cells enriched from blood (not recorded which). The origin of the receptors is a woman aged 35 to 49 who had been exposed to COVID-19.

The CDR3 coding sequence is TGTGCCAGCAGAGTCACAGGGGGGAATGAAAAACTGTTTTTT. This sequence encodes CASRVTGGNEKLFF. This chain links TRBV5-6 with TRBJ1-4; 8 bases align to TRBD1. This CDR3 comprises 14 residues. V gave up 5 bases and J gave up 5 bases; unmatched junction bases: 5. Looked up from germline, CDR1 is SGHDT and CDR2 is YYEEEE. The complete variable domain, with remaining parts taken from reference TRBV5-6 and TRBJ1-4, reads DAGVTQSPTHLIKTRGQQVTLRCSPKSGHDTVSWYQQALGQGPQFIFQYYEEEERQRGNFPDRFSGHQFPNYSSELNVNALLLGDSALYLCASRVTGGNEKLFFGSGTQLSVL.

The genes are TRBV5-4 and TRBJ2-1; the match to TRBD2 covers 8 bases. V shed 6 bases and J 7 bases; nucleotides not matched to a gene: 12. The CDR3 loop spans 15 amino acids. Germline CDR1 reads SGHNT; CDR2 reads YYREEE (reference sequence). As DNA, the CDR3 is TGTGCCAGCAATATACTAGCGGTCGGGGTGAATGAGCAGTTCTTC. This translates into CASNILAVGVNEQFF.

This chain connects TRBV24-1 to TRBJ2-2; 7 nucleotides agree with TRBD2. With 9 bases clipped from V and 7 bases from J, the junction kept 1 base outside the gene matches. This CDR3 is 11 amino acids long. CDR1 is KGHDR, CDR2 SFDVKD, per germline. CDR3 nucleotide sequence: TGTGCCACCGGGGAGGGCGGGGAGCTGTTTTTT. Encoded protein: CATGEGGELFF.

The rearrangement joins TRBV9 to TRBJ2-2; D ambiguous. The ends were cut back, 1 base at V and 2 bases at J, with 6 bases in the middle. The CDR3 sequence is 14 residues long. Germline CDR1 reads SGDLS; CDR2 reads YYNGEE. The CDR3: CASSVSLNTGELFF. DNA for the CDR3: TGTGCCAGCAGCGTATCCCTAAACACCGGGGAGCTGTTTTTT.

The chain recombines TRBV7-2 with TRBJ2-1; a weak D match, TRBD2 (6 bases). Trimming removed 1 base from V and 6 bases from J, with 10 bases in between. Germline CDR1 and CDR2: SGHTA and FQGNSA. The CDR3 is made up of 14 amino acids. CDR3 region: CASSLGGEANEQFF. CDR3 in DNA: TGTGCCAGCAGCTTAGGGGGGGAGGCCAATGAGCAGTTCTTC.

CDR3 residues: CASSSRGQGPYEQYF. As DNA, the CDR3 is TGTGCCAGCAGTTCTAGGGGACAGGGACCCTACGAGCAGTACTTC. The rearrangement links TRBV6-2 or TRBV6-3 to TRBJ2-7; 9 bases agree with TRBD1. J lost 2 bases, V lost 4 bases, and 6 bases had no gene match. CDR3 length: 15 amino acids. Looked up from germline, CDR1 is MNHEY and CDR2 is SVGEGT.

The J gene is TRBJ1-6, the V gene TRBV5-4, with 7 nucleotides matching TRBD1. The germline CDR1 and CDR2 sequences are SGHNT and YYREEE (reference sequence). The CDR3 is 16 residues long. Losses at the gene ends were 4 bases for V and 5 bases for J; bases not matched to a gene: 9. The CDR3 loop reads CASSRTGTVNNSPLHF. The CDR3 bases are TGTGCCAGCAGCCGCACGGGGACAGTAAATAATTCACCCCTCCACTTT.

This chain uses TRBV7-9 with TRBJ2-1; no firm D call. V was clipped by 5 bases and J by 7 bases, with 12 bases between them. Germline loops: CDR1 SEHNR, CDR2 FQNEAQ (reference sequence). The CDR3 is 13 amino acids. The CDR3 DNA sequence: TGTGCCAGCAGCATCCAGCTAGGTAATGAGCAGTTCTTC. Residues: CASSIQLGNEQFF.

This clone was counted between two and nine times. The chain combines TRBV18 with TRBJ1-6; 11 bases are a match to TRBD1. Unmatched junction bases numbered 4, after V lost 6 bases and J lost 9 bases. The CDR3 totals 14 residues. The germline gives CDR1 KGHSH, CDR2 LQKENI. The CDR3 protein is CASSPGTGGSPLHF. CDR3 sequence (DNA): TGTGCCAGCTCGCCCGGGACAGGGGGTTCACCCCTCCACTTT.

The chain couples TRBV12-2 to TRBJ1-2. TRBV12-2 corresponds to a pseudogene. There are 15 residues in the CDR3. The CDR3 DNA reads as TGTGCAAGTCGCTTAGCTCAGGGCGGGATCTATGGCTACACCTTC. Encoded protein: CASRLAQGGIYGYTF.

The J gene is TRBJ2-4, the V gene TRBV2; 7 nucleotides align to TRBD1. The CDR3 length is 13 residues. Losses at the gene ends were 7 bases for V and 7 bases for J; bases not matched to a gene: 7. From germline, CDR1 is SNHLY and CDR2 FYNNEI. In nucleotides, the CDR3 is TGTGCCAGCATATGGGGACAGCCGAACATTCAGTACTTC. The encoded protein is CASIWGQPNIQYF.

This clone has just a few counts. This rearrangement joins TRBV7-9 to TRBJ2-7; D is unclear. CDR1 SEHNR and CDR2 FQNEAQ come from the germline V gene (reference sequence). V shed 4 bases and J shed 5 bases, with 21 bases lying between them. The length of the CDR3 is 16 residues. The CDR3 coding sequence is TGTGCCAGCAGCTCCAAAACGGTCCTCCCAACGGACGAGCAGTACTTC. Translation: CASSSKTVLPTDEQYF.